This TCR beta chain was found in a study of OX40 agonist ivuxolimab in advanced cancers. Sequencing used immunoSEQ multiplex PCR; TCRdb keeps in-frame clones, though not all of them. The sample carries 55,000 to 65,000 clones, approximately 80% recorded once. This receptor was identified in an adult with an advanced solid tumor such as melanoma, head and neck, liver or kidney cancer. Here the sequenced sample was CD4+ or CD8+ T cells sorted from blood, taken in a trial of the OX40 agonist ivuxolimab.

CDR3 DNA: TGTGCCAGCGGCTCACACGTTCCAGATACGCAGTATTTT. Its protein is CASGSHVPDTQYF. V usage is TRBV7-2 and J usage is TRBJ2-3; D is unresolved. This CDR3 spans 13 amino acids. V lost 8 bases, J lost 4 bases, and 13 bases lay in between. CDR1 and CDR2 from the germline V gene are SGHTA and FQGNSA.